This TCR beta chain was recorded in a study of blood T cells in healthy people across ages. Study-wide results and caveats: A roughly linear fall in TCR beta diversity per million T cells was seen with increasing age.

Then a second PCR, running roughly 7 to 11 cycles, was carried out with a sample-barcoded 5' primer and a J-beta primer mix. Researchers report that each sample yielded at least 2.5 million CDR3-containing paired-end reads. MiXCR was run by TCRdb on the 5' RACE reads, yielding one entry per CDR3 protein. The data hold some 900,000 distinct CDR3 sequences, with around 49% observed a single time. A few counts support this clonotype. Its antigen is not known. Looked up from germline, CDR1 is DFQATT and CDR2 is SNEGSKA (reference sequence). The CDR3 runs 13 residues. J lost 3 bases, V lost 5 bases, and 2 bases had no gene match.

Input material: blood. V gene TRBV20-1 combines with J gene TRBJ2-3; TRBD2 agrees at 10 bases. This TCR was recovered from a young man in good health. The CDR3 DNA reads TGCAGTGCTTTTAGCGGGGGGACAGATACGCAGTATTTT. It is translated as CSAFSGGTDTQYF.